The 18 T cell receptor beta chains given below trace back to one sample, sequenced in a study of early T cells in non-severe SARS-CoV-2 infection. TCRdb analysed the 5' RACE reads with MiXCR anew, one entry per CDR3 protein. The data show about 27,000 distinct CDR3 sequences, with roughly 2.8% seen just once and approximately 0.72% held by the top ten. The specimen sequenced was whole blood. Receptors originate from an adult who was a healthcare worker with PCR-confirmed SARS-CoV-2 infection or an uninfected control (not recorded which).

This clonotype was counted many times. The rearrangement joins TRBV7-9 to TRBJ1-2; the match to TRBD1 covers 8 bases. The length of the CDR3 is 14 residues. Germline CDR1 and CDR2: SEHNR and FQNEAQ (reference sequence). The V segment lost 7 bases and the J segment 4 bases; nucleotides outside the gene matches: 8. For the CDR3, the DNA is TGTGCCAGCACCCAGACAGGGGTGGCCTATGGCTACACCTTC. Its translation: CASTQTGVAYGYTF.

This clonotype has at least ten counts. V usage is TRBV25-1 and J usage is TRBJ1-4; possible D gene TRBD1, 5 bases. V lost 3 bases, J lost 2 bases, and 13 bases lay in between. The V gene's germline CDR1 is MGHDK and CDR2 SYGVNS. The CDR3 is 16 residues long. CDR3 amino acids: CASSDGLRGTNEKLFF. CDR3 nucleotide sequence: TGTGCCAGCAGTGACGGACTCCGGGGGACTAATGAAAAACTGTTTTTT. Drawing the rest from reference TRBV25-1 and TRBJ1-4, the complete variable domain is EADIYQTPRYLVIGTGKKITLECSQTMGHDKMYWYQQDPGMELHLIHYSYGVNSTEKGDLSSESTVSRIRTEHFPLTLESARPSHTSQYLCASSDGLRGTNEKLFFGSGTQLSVL.

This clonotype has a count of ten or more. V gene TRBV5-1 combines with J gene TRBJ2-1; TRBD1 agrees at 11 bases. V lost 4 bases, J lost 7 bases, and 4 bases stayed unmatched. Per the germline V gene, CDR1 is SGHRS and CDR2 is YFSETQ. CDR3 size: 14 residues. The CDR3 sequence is CASSPGQGANEQFF. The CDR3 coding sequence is TGCGCCAGCAGCCCTGGACAGGGGGCGAATGAGCAGTTCTTC.

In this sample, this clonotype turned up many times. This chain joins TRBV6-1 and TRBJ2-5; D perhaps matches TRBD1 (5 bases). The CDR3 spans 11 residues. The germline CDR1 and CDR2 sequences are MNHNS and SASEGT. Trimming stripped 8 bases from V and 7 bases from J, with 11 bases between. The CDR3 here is CASSLGVTQYF. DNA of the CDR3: TGTGCCAGCTCCTTAGGGGTGACCCAGTACTTC.

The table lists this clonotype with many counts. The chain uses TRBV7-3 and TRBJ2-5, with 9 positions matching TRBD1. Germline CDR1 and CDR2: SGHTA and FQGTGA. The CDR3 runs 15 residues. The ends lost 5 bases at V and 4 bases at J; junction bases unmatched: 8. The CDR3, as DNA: TGTGCCAGCAGCGTACAGGGGGCCTCCCCAGAGACCCAGTACTTC. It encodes CASSVQGASPETQYF.

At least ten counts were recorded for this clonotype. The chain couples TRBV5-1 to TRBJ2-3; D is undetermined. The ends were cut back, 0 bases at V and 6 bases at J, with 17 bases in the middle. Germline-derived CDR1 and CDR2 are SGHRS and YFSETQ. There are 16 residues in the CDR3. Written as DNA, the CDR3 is TGCGCCAGCAGCTTGGTGGTGAACGGCCGCCCCGATACGCAGTATTTT. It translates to CASSLVVNGRPDTQYF.

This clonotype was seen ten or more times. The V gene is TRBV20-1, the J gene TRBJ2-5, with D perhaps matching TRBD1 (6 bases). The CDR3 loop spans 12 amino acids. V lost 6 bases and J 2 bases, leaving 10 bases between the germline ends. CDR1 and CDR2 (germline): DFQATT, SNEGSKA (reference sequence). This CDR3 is CSAKTGQETQYF. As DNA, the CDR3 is TGCAGTGCCAAAACAGGGCAAGAGACCCAGTACTTC.

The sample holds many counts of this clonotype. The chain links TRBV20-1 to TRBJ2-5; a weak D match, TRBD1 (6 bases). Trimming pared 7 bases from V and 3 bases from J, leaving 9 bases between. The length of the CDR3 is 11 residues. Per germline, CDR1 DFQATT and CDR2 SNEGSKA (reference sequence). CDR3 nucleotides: TGCAGTGTTTACAGGGAAGAGACCCAGTACTTC. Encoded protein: CSVYREETQYF.

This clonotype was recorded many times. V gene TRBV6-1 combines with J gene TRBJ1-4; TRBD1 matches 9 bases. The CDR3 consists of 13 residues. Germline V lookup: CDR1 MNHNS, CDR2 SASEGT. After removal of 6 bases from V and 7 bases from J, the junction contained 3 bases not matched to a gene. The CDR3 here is CASRQGAGEKLFF. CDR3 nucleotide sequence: TGTGCCAGCAGACAGGGGGCTGGTGAAAAACTGTTTTTT.

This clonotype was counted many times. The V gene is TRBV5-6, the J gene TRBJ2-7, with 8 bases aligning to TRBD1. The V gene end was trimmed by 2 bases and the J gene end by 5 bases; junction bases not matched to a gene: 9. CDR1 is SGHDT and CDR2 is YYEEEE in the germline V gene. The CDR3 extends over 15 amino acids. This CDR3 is CASSFGRQGANEQYV. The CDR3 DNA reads TGTGCCAGCAGCTTTGGCCGTCAGGGGGCGAACGAGCAGTACGTC.

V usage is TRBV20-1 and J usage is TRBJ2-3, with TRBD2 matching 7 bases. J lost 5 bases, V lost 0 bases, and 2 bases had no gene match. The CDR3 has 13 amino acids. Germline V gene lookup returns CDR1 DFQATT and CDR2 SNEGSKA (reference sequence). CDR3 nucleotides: TGCAGTGCTAGAGACGGGGGGAAAGATACGCAGTATTTT. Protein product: CSARDGGKDTQYF.

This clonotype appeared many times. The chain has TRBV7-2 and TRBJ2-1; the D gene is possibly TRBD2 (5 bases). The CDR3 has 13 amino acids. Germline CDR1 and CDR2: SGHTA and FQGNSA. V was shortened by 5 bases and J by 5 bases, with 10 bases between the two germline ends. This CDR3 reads CASSRSENNEQFF. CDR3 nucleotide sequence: TGTGCCAGCAGCCGTAGCGAAAACAATGAGCAGTTCTTC.

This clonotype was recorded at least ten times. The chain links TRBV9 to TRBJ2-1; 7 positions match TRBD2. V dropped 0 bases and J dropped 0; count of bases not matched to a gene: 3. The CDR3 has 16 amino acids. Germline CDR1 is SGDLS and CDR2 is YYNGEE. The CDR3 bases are TGTGCCAGCAGCGTAGAGGGCGGGGGCTCCTACAATGAGCAGTTCTTC. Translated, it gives CASSVEGGGSYNEQFF.

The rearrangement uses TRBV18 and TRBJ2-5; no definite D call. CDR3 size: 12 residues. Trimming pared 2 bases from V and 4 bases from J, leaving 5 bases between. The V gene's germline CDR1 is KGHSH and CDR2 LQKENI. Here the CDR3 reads CASSPIPETQYF. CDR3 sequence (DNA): TGTGCCAGCTCACCAATTCCAGAGACCCAGTACTTC.

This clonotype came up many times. The CDR3 is CASSLLTALSTEAFF. Here the CDR3 DNA reads TGTGCCAGCAGTTTATTGACGGCGTTGAGCACTGAAGCTTTCTTT. The chain recombines TRBV28 with TRBJ1-1; D unclear. Trimming left V 1 base short and J 4 bases short, with 13 bases between. The CDR3 loop spans 15 amino acids. CDR1 MDHEN and CDR2 SYDVKM come from the germline V gene.

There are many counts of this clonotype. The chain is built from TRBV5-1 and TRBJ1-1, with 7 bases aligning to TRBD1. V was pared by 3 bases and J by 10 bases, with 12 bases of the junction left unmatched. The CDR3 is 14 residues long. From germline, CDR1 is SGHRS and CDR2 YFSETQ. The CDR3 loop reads CASSSSSGTEGAFF. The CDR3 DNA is TGCGCCAGCAGCTCTTCTTCCGGGACAGAGGGAGCTTTCTTT.

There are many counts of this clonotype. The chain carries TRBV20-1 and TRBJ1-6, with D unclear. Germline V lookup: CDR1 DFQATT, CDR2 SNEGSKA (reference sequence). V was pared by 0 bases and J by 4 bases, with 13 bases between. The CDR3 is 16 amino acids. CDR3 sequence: CSARETQDWYNSPLHF. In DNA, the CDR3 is TGCAGTGCTAGAGAGACTCAGGACTGGTATAATTCACCCCTCCACTTT.

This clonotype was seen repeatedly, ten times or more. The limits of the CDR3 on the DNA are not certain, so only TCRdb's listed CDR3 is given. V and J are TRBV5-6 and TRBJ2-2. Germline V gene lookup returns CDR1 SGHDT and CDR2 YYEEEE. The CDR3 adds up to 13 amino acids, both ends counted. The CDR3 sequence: CASSRRRAGELFF.